This is a list of T cell receptor beta chains from one sample in a study of blood T cell repertoires in COVID-19. Profiled with immunoSEQ multiplex PCR; TCRdb holds only in-frame clones, not every one. The table includes 310,000 or so clones, around 88% detected once. Sequenced input: peripheral blood. The origin of the receptors is a woman in her fifties or sixties with acute or convalescent COVID-19. Each CDR3 is given with its conserved first and last residue. The D gene is left open where the match is weak. The listing skips clone size in some rows; elsewhere it reads once, few, many or a size class.

v_call	j_call	d_call	clone_size	cdr3_aa	cdr3_nt
TRBV7-9	TRBJ1-1	TRBD1	.	CASRKTQGIPEAFF	TGTGCCAGCAGGAAAACACAGGGGATCCCTGAAGCTTTCTTT
TRBV7-9	TRBJ2-3	TRBD1	.	CASSSDPGQGGTDTQYF	TGTGCCAGCAGCTCGGACCCGGGACAGGGAGGCACAGATACGCAGTATTTT
TRBV27	TRBJ2-7	TRBD1	.	CASSLSRGTGDYEQYF	TGTGCCAGCAGTTTAAGTCGTGGGACAGGAGACTACGAGCAGTACTTC
TRBV18	TRBJ2-7	.	.	CASSPRTPSYEQYF	TGTGCCAGCTCACCACGGACACCTTCCTACGAGCAGTACTTC
TRBV5-1	TRBJ2-7	TRBD2	.	CASSFGLAGGYEQYF	TGCGCCAGCAGCTTTGGACTAGCGGGAGGCTACGAGCAGTACTTC
TRBV4-1	TRBJ1-5	.	.	CASSRSGHGNQPQHF	TGCGCCAGCAGCCGTAGTGGGCATGGCAATCAGCCCCAGCATTTT
TRBV9	TRBJ1-4	.	.	CASSVDTMGDEKLFF	TGTGCCAGCAGCGTAGACACAATGGGAGATGAAAAACTGTTTTTT
TRBV5-1	TRBJ1-2	TRBD1	few	CASSYGDRVSGGYTF	TGCGCCAGCAGCTACGGGGACAGGGTGTCTGGTGGCTACACCTTC
TRBV24-1	TRBJ2-1	.	.	CATSKTSAASYNEQFF	TGTGCCACCAGCAAGACCTCTGCGGCGTCCTACAATGAGCAGTTCTTC
TRBV30	TRBJ2-1	TRBD2	.	CAWSPLIPGLAGGNEQFF	TGTGCCTGGAGCCCCCTTATACCGGGACTAGCGGGAGGAAATGAGCAGTTCTTC
TRBV20-1	TRBJ1-4	.	.	CSVQRNEKLFF	TGCAGTGTGCAGAGGAATGAAAAACTGTTTTTT
TRBV7-3	TRBJ2-7	TRBD2	.	CASSLGTRSEQYF	TGTGCCAGCAGCTTAGGGACTAGAAGCGAGCAGTACTTC
TRBV28	TRBJ1-5	TRBD1	.	CASRINQGGSNQPQHF	TGTGCCAGCAGGATCAACCAGGGGGGTAGCAATCAGCCCCAGCATTTT
TRBV30	TRBJ2-3	.	.	CAWSPANTQYF	TGTGCCTGGAGTCCCGCTAATACGCAGTATTTT
TRBV14	TRBJ2-1	TRBD2	.	CASSQTRTSGRYNEQFF	TGTGCCAGCAGCCAAACCCGGACTAGCGGGCGCTACAATGAGCAGTTCTTC
TRBV6-4	TRBJ2-2	.	.	CASSDSYRQTNTGELFF	TGTGCCAGCAGTGACTCTTATAGACAAACGAACACCGGGGAGCTGTTTTTT
TRBV18	TRBJ1-1	.	.	CASSPDSMNTEAFF	TGTGCCAGCTCACCCGACAGCATGAACACTGAAGCTTTCTTT
TRBV7-2	TRBJ1-5	TRBD1	.	CASGDRGNQPQHF	TGTGCCAGCGGGGACAGGGGAAATCAGCCCCAGCATTTT
TRBV27	TRBJ2-7	.	.	CASSLSSYEQYF	TGTGCCAGCAGTCTTAGCTCCTACGAGCAGTACTTC
TRBV6-5	TRBJ2-1	TRBD1	.	CASSYSPGQGPEQFF	TGTGCCAGCAGTTACTCTCCCGGACAGGGGCCTGAGCAGTTCTTC
TRBV7-2	TRBJ2-7	.	.	CASSIRHESSYEQYF	TGTGCCAGCAGCATTCGACACGAAAGCTCCTACGAGCAGTACTTC
TRBV11-2	TRBJ2-7	.	.	CASSLGGGEQYF	TGTGCCAGCAGCTTAGGGGGAGGCGAGCAGTACTTC
TRBV27	TRBJ2-1	.	.	CASSVGENYNEQFF	TGTGCCAGCAGCGTAGGGGAAAACTACAATGAGCAGTTCTTC
TRBV4-1	TRBJ2-2	.	.	CASSHPGQGAGELFF	TGCGCCAGCAGCCACCCTGGTCAGGGTGCCGGGGAGCTGTTTTTT
TRBV28	TRBJ2-4	.	.	CASSPSWQGIAKNIQYF	TGTGCCAGCAGTCCATCCTGGCAGGGAATAGCCAAAAACATTCAGTACTTC
TRBV27	TRBJ1-2	.	.	CASGLGVSYGYTF	TGTGCCAGCGGCCTAGGGGTTAGCTATGGCTACACCTTC
TRBV4-1	TRBJ2-5	.	.	CASSHLGVGETQYF	TGCGCCAGCAGCCATCTCGGGGTGGGGGAGACCCAGTACTTC
TRBV28	TRBJ2-1	TRBD2	.	CASYSPSGRRNEQFF	TGTGCCAGCTACTCCCCTAGCGGGAGGAGAAATGAGCAGTTCTTC
TRBV5-4	TRBJ2-1	.	.	CASSLGGDSSYNEQFF	TGTGCCAGCAGCTTGGGCGGAGATAGCTCCTACAATGAGCAGTTCTTC
TRBV19	TRBJ1-6	.	.	CASSIRDINSPLHF	TGTGCCAGTAGTATACGGGACATTAATTCACCCCTCCACTTT
TRBV27	TRBJ2-1	TRBD1	.	CASRESGQGEYYEQFF	TGTGCCAGCAGAGAATCCGGACAGGGTGAATATTATGAGCAGTTCTTC
TRBV7-8	TRBJ2-3	TRBD2	.	CASSLGPAGATDTQYF	TGTGCCAGCAGCTTAGGTCCAGCGGGAGCAACAGATACGCAGTATTTT
TRBV2	TRBJ1-5	.	few	CASKDTSNQPQHF	TGTGCCAGCAAGGACACCAGCAATCAGCCCCAGCATTTT
TRBV4-1	TRBJ2-3	TRBD2	.	CASSQERLAGMADTQYF	TGCGCCAGCAGCCAAGAAAGACTAGCGGGAATGGCAGATACGCAGTATTTT
TRBV5-1	TRBJ2-7	.	.	CASSSRTGPAPGGLYF	TGCGCCAGCAGCTCCAGGACAGGTCCAGCGCCAGGGGGGTTGTACTTC
TRBV5-1	TRBJ2-1	TRBD2	.	CASSLAGFGTGWIAGGSSYNEQFF	TGCGCCAGCAGCTTGGCCGGTTTCGGGACTGGATGGATAGCGGGAGGAAGCTCCTACAATGAGCAGTTCTTC
TRBV10-3	TRBJ2-7	TRBD2	.	CAISETSGNYEQYF	TGTGCCATCAGTGAGACTAGCGGAAACTACGAGCAGTACTTC
TRBV6-6	TRBJ1-5	.	.	CASRKEQGLGNQPQHF	TGTGCCAGCAGAAAGGAGCAGGGGTTAGGCAATCAGCCCCAGCATTTT
TRBV2	TRBJ2-2	TRBD2	.	CASSAGREGAGELFF	TGTGCCAGCAGTGCCGGACGGGAGGGGGCCGGGGAGCTGTTTTTT
TRBV28	TRBJ1-3	.	.	CASSASGWLAGNTIYF	TGTGCCAGCAGTGCTTCAGGGTGGTTGGCTGGAAACACCATATATTTT
TRBV27	TRBJ2-7	TRBD2	.	CASTPGRAGDHEQYF	TGTGCCAGCACCCCAGGGCGAGCGGGAGATCACGAGCAGTACTTC
TRBV28	TRBJ2-5	TRBD1	.	CASSTGGFEETQYF	TGTGCCAGCAGCACAGGGGGATTCGAAGAGACCCAGTACTTC
TRBV29-1	TRBJ2-7	TRBD2	.	CSVEGTTSGRAPYEQYF	TGCAGCGTTGAAGGGACTACTAGCGGGAGGGCCCCCTACGAGCAGTACTTC
TRBV27	TRBJ1-1	.	.	CASSKSGMLNTEAFF	TGTGCCAGCAGTAAATCCGGGATGCTGAACACTGAAGCTTTCTTT
TRBV28	TRBJ2-7	.	.	CASSQGNYEQYF	TGTGCCAGTTCACAGGGTAACTACGAGCAGTACTTC
TRBV3-1/TRBV3-2	TRBJ2-2	TRBD2	.	CASSPSGSDSNTGELFF	TGTGCCAGCAGCCCTAGCGGGAGTGATTCGAACACCGGGGAGCTGTTTTTT
TRBV29-1	TRBJ1-4	.	once	CSVGGLSQKLFF	TGCAGCGTGGGAGGTCTCTCTCAAAAACTGTTTTTT
TRBV5-1	TRBJ2-1	TRBD1	.	CASSGTGGLYNEQFF	TGCGCCAGTTCCGGGACAGGGGGCCTCTACAATGAGCAGTTCTTC
TRBV24-1	TRBJ2-1	TRBD2	.	CATSDSKPGLADNEQFF	TGTGCCACCAGTGATTCGAAACCGGGACTAGCGGACAATGAGCAGTTCTTC
TRBV5-1	TRBJ1-4	.	.	CASTPILGENEKLFF	TGCGCCAGCACCCCCATCCTAGGAGAGAATGAAAAACTGTTTTTT
TRBV28	TRBJ2-4	.	.	CASSLSQSKNIQYF	TGTGCCAGCAGTTTAAGTCAGTCAAAAAACATTCAGTACTTC
TRBV5-8	TRBJ1-2	.	.	CASSFGVVGYTF	TGTGCCAGCAGCTTTGGAGTCGTTGGCTACACCTTC